This T cell receptor beta chain emerged from a study of response to subunit inactivated influenza vaccine. TCRdb reprocessed the RT-PCR reads via MiXCR and lists one record per CDR3 protein. The sample carries fewer than 600,000 distinct CDR3 sequences, roughly 7.6% recorded once. The source of this sequence is a man aged 45-69 years who received an inactivated influenza vaccine. The sequencing used PBMCs from blood, collected 23 to 25 months after vaccination.

Here the CDR3 DNA reads TGTGCCAGCAGCTGGGATGTGGGGGCCGGCAATCAGCCCCAGCATTTT. It encodes CASSWDVGAGNQPQHF. The chain has TRBV7-2 and TRBJ1-5; D is perhaps TRBD1 (6 bases). The CDR3 has 16 residues. Germline V CDR1 and CDR2: SGHTA, FQGNSA. V lost 4 bases and J lost 2, with 15 bases in between.